This T cell receptor (beta chain) was captured by sequencing in a study of CD8+ T cells in alopecia areata. Study-wide points: Lesional tissue from the scalp (especially in alopecia totalis/universalis) showed higher clonality than normal scalp.

On this clone: What it binds is not known.

CDR3 length equals 14 residues. CDR1 and CDR2 from the germline V gene are MNHEY and SMNVEV (reference sequence). J gave up 0 bases and V 8 bases, and 4 bases lay outside the gene matches. RNA was extracted and reverse transcribed into cDNA as the sequencing template. Libraries were prepared by immunoSEQ multiplex PCR; TCRdb keeps only in-frame clonotypes and omits some of them. The sample records some 80,000 clones, around 61% being singletons. This sample's treatment: oral pan-JAK inhibitor, 5-10 mg twice daily. This specimen was CD8+ T cells sorted from blood, taken at week 24, from a patient treated with tofacitinib. This clonotype was obtained from a human donor with alopecia areata. The chain recombines TRBV27 with TRBJ1-1; 9 bases map to TRBD1. The CDR3 region is CASGTGYLNTEAFF. The CDR3 DNA sequence: TGTGCCAGCGGGACAGGGTACTTGAACACTGAAGCTTTCTTT.